This T cell receptor beta chain was retrieved from a study of T-cell reconstitution after alpha-beta-depleted transplantation in children. The study, taken as a whole, reports: Newly produced T cells mostly accounted for T-cell counts and diversity one year post-transplant.

Unique molecular identifiers were incorporated when the TCRbeta library was constructed. Using its own MiXCR run on the PCR reads, TCRdb lists one record per CDR3 protein. The sample shows about 130,000 distinct CDR3 sequences, roughly 10% of them seen only once. A few counts support this clonotype. Its cognate antigen is unknown. The input for sequencing was PBMCs, mostly from graft donor cells, taken 180 days after TCRalphabeta/CD19-depleted stem cell transplant. This receptor was taken from a girl in the first two years of life who had a stem cell transplant for combined immunodeficiency, so the T cells may come from the graft donor.

Written as DNA, the CDR3 is TGCAGTGCTAGAGTCGGGACCCTGAAGCCCTACGAGCAGTACTTC. This encodes CSARVGTLKPYEQYF. The V and J genes are TRBV20-1 and TRBJ2-7; the D gene could be TRBD1 or TRBD2 (5 bases each). Per the germline V gene, CDR1 is DFQATT and CDR2 is SNEGSKA (reference sequence). Trimming took off 1 base at V and 2 bases at J, with 15 bases between the two ends. The CDR3 runs 15 residues.